This T cell receptor beta chain came from a study of T cell responses to AZD1222 COVID-19 vaccine. Second-dose intervals near 4 or 12 weeks were combined. The CDR3 has 14 amino acids. Germline lookup yields CDR1 KGHDR and CDR2 SFDVKD. With V trimmed by 4 bases and J by 4 bases, 4 bases remained unmatched. TCRdb's table, derived via immunoSEQ multiplex PCR, lists solely in-frame clones and lacks some. The table includes approximately 80,000 clones, roughly 85% detected once. Only a few counts were recorded for this clone. The antigen remains unidentified. Study outcomes and limitations: Every sample of the repertoires postdated the peak T cell response. Dominant at 160-218 and 743-854, vaccine-associated CD4 TCRs also spanned spike. Nearly half of spike-specific TCRs reportedly target unmutated variant regions.

This receptor was obtained from an adult who received the AZD1222 COVID-19 vaccine. The chain has TRBV24-1 and TRBJ1-2, with TRBD1 matching over 8 bases. This material consisted of peripheral blood, taken 28 days after the second AZD1222 dose. The CDR3 coding sequence is TGTGCCACCAGTGACGCAGGGGGCTTCTATGGCTACACCTTC. Translated: CATSDAGGFYGYTF.